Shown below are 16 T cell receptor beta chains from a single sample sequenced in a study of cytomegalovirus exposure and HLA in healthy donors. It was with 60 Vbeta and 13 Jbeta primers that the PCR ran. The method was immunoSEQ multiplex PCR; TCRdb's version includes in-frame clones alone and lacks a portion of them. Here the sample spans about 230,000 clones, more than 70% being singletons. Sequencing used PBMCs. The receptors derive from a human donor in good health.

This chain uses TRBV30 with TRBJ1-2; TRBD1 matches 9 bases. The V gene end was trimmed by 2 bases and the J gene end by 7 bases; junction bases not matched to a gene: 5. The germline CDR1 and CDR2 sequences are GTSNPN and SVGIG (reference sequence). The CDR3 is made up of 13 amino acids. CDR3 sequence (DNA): TGTGCCTGGAGTCCACAGGGGGCTCTTGGCTACACCTTC. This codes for CAWSPQGALGYTF.

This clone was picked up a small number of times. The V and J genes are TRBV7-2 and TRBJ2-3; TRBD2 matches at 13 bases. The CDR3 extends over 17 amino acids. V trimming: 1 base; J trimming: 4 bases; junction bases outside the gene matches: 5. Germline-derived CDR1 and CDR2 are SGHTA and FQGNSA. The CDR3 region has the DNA TGTGCCAGCAGCTTAGGACTAGCGGGAGGCAGCGCAGATACGCAGTATTTT. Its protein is CASSLGLAGGSADTQYF.

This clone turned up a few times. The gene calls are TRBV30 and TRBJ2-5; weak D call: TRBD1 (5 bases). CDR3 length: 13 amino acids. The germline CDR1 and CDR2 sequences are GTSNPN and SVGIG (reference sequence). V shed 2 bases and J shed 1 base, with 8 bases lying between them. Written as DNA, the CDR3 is TGTGCCTGGAGTAGTCAGGGCCAAGAGACCCAGTACTTC. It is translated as CAWSSQGQETQYF.

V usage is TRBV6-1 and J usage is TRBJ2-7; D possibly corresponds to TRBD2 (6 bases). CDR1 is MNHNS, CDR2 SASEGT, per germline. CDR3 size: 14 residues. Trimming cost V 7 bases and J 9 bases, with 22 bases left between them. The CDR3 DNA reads TGTGCCAGCATCGAGGGAGGTACCTACGAAGGGCAGTACTTC. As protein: CASIEGGTYEGQYF.

The CDR3 DNA sequence: TGCGCCAGCAGCACATCCGGGACAGGGACCTATGGCTACACCTTC. Protein sequence: CASSTSGTGTYGYTF. The V and J genes are TRBV5-1 and TRBJ1-2, with 9 bases identical to TRBD1. This CDR3 comprises 15 residues. Trimming took 4 bases from V and 4 from J; bases not matched to a gene: 8. Germline CDR1 and CDR2: SGHRS and YFSETQ. Variable domain in full (rest from reference TRBV5-1 and TRBJ1-2): KAGVTQTPRYLIKTRGQQVTLSCSPISGHRSVSWYQQTPGQGLQFLFEYFSETQRNKGNFPGRFSGRQFSNSRSEMNVSTLELGDSALYLCASSTSGTGTYGYTFGSGTRLTVV.

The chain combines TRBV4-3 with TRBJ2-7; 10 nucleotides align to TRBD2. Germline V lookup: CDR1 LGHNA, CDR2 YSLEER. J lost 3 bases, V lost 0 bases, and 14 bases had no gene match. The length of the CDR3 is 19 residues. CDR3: CASSQDWSSGSPGFYEQYF. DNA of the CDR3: TGCGCCAGCAGCCAAGATTGGTCTAGCGGGAGCCCCGGGTTCTACGAGCAGTACTTC.

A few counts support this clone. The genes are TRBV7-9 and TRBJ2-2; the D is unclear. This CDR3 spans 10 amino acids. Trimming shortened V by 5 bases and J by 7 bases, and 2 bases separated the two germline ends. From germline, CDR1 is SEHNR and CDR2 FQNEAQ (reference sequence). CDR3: CASSRGELFF. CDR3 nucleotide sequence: TGTGCCAGCAGCCGCGGGGAGCTGTTTTTT.

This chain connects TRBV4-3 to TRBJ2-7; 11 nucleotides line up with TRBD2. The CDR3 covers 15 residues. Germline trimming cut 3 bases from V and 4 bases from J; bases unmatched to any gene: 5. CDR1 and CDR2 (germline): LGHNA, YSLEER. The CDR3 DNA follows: TGCGCCAGCAGCCAGGATACTAGCGGGAGTTACGAGCAGTACTTC. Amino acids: CASSQDTSGSYEQYF.

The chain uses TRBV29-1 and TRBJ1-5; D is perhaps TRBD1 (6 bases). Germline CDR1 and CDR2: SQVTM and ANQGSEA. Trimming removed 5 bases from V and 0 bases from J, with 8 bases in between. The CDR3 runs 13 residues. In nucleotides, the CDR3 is TGCAGCGTTTCCAGGGGTAGCAATCAGCCCCAGCATTTT. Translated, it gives CSVSRGSNQPQHF. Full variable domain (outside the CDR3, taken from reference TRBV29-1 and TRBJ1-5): SAVISQKPSRDICQRGTSLTIQCQVDSQVTMMFWYRQQPGQSLTLIATANQGSEATYESGFVIDKFPISRPNLTFSTLTVSNMSPEDSSIYLCSVSRGSNQPQHFGDGTRLSIL.

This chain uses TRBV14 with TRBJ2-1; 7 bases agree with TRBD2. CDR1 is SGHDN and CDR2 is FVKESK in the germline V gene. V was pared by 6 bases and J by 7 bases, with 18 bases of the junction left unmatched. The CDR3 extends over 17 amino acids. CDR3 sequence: CASSLITAGRTNNEQFF. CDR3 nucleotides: TGTGCCAGCAGTCTCATAACAGCGGGGAGGACGAATAATGAGCAGTTCTTC.

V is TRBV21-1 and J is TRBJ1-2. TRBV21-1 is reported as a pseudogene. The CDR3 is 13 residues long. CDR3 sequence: CASMGGTNYGYTF. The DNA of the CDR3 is TGTGCCAGCATGGGGGGAACTAACTATGGCTACACCTTC.

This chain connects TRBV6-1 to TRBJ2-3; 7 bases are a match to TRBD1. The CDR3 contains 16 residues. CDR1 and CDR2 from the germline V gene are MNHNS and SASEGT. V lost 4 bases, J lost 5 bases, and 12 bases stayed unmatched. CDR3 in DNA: TGTGCCAGCAGTGCATCGGGACAGCCCGTTGGAGATACGCAGTATTTT. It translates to CASSASGQPVGDTQYF.

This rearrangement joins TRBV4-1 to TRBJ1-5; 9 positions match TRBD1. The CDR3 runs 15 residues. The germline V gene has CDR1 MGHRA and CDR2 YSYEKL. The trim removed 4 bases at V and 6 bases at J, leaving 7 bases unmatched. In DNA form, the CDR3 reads TGCGCCAGCAGCCGGGGGGGACAGGGTCCTCAGCCCCAGCATTTT. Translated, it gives CASSRGGQGPQPQHF.

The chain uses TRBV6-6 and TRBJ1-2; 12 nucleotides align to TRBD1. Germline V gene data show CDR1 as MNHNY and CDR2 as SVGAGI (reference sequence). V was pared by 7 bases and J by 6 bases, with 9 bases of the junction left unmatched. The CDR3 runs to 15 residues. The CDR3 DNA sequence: TGTGCCAGCACCCATTCCGGGACAGGGGGCGATGGCTACACCTTC. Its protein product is CASTHSGTGGDGYTF.

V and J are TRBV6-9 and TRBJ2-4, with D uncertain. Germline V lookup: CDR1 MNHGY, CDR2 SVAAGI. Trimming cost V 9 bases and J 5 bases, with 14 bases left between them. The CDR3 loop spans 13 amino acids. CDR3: CASPSGSQNIQYF. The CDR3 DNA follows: TGTGCCAGTCCCTCCGGGTCCCAAAACATTCAGTACTTC.

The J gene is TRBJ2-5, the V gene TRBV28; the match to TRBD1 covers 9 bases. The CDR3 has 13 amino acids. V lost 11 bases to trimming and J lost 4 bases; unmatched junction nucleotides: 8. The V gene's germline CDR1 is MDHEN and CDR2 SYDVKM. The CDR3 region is CAGRDRARETQYF. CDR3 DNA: TGTGCCGGACGGGACAGGGCGAGAGAGACCCAGTACTTC.